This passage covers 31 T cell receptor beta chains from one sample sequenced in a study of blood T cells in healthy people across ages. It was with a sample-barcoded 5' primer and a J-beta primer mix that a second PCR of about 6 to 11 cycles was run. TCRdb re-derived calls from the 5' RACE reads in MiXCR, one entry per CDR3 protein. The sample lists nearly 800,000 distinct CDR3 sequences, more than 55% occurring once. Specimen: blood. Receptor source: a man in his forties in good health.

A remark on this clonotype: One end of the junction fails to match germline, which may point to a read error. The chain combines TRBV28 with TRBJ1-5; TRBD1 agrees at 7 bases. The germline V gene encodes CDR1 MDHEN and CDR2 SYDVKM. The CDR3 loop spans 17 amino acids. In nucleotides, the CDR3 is TGTGCCGGCAGTTCGGGACAGAGCCCCGTTGGCAATCAGCCCCAGCATTTT. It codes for CAGSSGQSPVGNQPQHF. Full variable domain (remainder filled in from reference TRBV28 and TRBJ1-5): DVKVTQSSRYLVKRTGEKVFLECVQDMDHENMFWYRQDPGLGLRLIYFSYDVKMKEKGDIPEGYSVSREKKERFSLILESASTNQTSMYLCAGSSGQSPVGNQPQHFGDGTRLSIL.

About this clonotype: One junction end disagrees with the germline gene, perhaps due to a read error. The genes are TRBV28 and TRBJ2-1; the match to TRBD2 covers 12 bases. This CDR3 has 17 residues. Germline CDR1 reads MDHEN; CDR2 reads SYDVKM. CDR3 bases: TGTGTCAGCAGTTTATCGACTAGCGGGAGCTCCTACAATGAGCAGTTCTTC. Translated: CVSSLSTSGSSYNEQFF. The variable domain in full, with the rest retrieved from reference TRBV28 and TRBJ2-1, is DVKVTQSSRYLVKRTGEKVFLECVQDMDHENMFWYRQDPGLGLRLIYFSYDVKMKEKGDIPEGYSVSREKKERFSLILESASTNQTSMYLCVSSLSTSGSSYNEQFFGPGTRLTVL.

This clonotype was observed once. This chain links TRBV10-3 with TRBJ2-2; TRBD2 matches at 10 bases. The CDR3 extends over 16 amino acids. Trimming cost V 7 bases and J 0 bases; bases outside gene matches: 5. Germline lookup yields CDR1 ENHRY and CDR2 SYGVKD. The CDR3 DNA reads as TGTGCCATCAAAGGACTAGCGGCACCGAACACCGGGGAGCTGTTTTTT. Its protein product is CAIKGLAAPNTGELFF.

CDR3 nucleotide sequence: TGTGCCAGCAGCTTTGCGGACAGGGGTTATGGCTACACCTTC. This translates into CASSFADRGYGYTF. The V gene is TRBV11-2, the J gene TRBJ1-2, with TRBD1 matching 9 bases. J lost 5 bases, V lost 3 bases, and 4 bases had no gene match. Germline lookup yields CDR1 SGHAT and CDR2 FQNNGV. The CDR3 is 14 amino acids.

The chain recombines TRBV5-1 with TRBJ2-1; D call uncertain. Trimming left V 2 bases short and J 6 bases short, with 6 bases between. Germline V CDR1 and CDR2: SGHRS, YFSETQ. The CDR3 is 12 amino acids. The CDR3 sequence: CASSFDVNEQFF. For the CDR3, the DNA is TGCGCCAGCAGCTTCGACGTCAATGAGCAGTTCTTC.

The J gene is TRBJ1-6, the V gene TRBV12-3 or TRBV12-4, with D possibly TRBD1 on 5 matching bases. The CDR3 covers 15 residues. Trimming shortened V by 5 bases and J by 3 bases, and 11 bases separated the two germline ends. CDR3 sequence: CASSPQGLYNSPLHF. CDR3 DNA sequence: TGTGCCAGCAGTCCGCAGGGTCTCTATAATTCACCCCTCCACTTT.

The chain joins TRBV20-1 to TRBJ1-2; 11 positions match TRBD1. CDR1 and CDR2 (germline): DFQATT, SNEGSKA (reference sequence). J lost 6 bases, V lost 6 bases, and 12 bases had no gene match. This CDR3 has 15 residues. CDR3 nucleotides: TGCAGTGCCCTACCGGGACAGGGGGTTAGGAATGGCTACACCTTC. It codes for CSALPGQGVRNGYTF.

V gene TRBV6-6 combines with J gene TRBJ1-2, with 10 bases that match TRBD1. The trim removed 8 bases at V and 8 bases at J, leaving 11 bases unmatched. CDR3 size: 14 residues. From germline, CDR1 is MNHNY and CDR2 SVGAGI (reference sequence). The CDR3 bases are TGTGCCAGCGTGATCCTCGGACAGGGGGACGGCTACACCTTC. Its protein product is CASVILGQGDGYTF.

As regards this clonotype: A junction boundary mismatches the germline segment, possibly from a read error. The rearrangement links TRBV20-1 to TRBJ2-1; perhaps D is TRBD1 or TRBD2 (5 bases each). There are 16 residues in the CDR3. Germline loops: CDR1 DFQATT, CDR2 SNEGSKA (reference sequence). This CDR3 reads CSAISQGTHGYTEQFF. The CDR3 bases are TGCAGTGCTATTAGCCAAGGGACCCACGGCTACACTGAGCAGTTCTTC.

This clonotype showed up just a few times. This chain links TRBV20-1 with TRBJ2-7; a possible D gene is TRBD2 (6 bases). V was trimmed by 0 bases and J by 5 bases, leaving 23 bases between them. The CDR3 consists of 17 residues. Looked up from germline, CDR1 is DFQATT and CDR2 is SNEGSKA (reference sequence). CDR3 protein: CSARDAGLSIITDEQYF. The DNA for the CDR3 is TGCAGTGCTAGAGATGCGGGGCTTAGTATTATCACCGACGAGCAGTACTTC.

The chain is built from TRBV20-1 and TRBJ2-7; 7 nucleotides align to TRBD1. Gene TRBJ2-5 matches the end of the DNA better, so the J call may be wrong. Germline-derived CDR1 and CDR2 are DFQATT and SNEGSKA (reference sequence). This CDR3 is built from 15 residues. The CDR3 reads CSARRQGFAGETQYF. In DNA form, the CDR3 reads TGCAGTGCTAGGCGACAGGGTTTCGCCGGAGAGACCCAGTACTTC.

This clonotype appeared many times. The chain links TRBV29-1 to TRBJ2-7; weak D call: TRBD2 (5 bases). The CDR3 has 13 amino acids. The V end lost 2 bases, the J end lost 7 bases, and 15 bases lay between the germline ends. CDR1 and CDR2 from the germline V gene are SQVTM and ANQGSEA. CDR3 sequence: CSVESSAGNEQYF. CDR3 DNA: TGCAGCGTTGAATCCTCGGCGGGCAATGAGCAGTACTTC.

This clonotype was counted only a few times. The CDR3: CASSRGTSGETQYF. The CDR3 DNA reads TGTGCCAGCAGCCGAGGGACTAGTGGTGAGACCCAGTACTTC. This rearrangement joins TRBV7-2 to TRBJ2-5, with 8 bases matching TRBD2. The CDR3 sequence is 14 residues long. Germline CDR1 is SGHTA and CDR2 is FQGNSA. The V gene end was trimmed by 5 bases and the J gene end by 5 bases; junction bases not matched to a gene: 7. The full variable domain, with the rest looked up from reference TRBV7-2 and TRBJ2-5, is GAGVSQSPSNKVTEKGKDVELRCDPISGHTALYWYRQSLGQGLEFLIYFQGNSAPDKSGLPSDRFSAERTGGSVSTLTIQRTQQEDSAVYLCASSRGTSGETQYFGPGTRLLVL.

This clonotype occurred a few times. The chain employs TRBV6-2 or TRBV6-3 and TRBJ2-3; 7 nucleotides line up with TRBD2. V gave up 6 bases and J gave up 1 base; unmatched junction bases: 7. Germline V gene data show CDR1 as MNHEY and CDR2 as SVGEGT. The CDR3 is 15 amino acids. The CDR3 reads CASRSDAGGTDTQYF. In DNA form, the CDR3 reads TGTGCCAGCAGGAGCGATGCGGGAGGCACAGATACGCAGTATTTT.

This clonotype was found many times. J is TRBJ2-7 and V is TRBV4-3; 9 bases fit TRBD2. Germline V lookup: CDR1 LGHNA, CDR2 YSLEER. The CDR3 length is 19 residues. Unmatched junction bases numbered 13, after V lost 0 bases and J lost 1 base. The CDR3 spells CASSQEVLGRLAESYEQYF. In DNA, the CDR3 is TGCGCCAGCAGCCAAGAAGTGTTAGGGCGACTAGCGGAATCCTACGAGCAGTACTTC.

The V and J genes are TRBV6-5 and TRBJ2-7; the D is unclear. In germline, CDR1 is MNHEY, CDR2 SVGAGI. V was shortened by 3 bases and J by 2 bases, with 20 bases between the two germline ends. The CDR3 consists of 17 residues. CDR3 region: CASSYNFGIARTYEQYF. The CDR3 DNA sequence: TGTGCCAGCAGTTATAATTTCGGTATCGCCAGGACCTACGAGCAGTACTTC.

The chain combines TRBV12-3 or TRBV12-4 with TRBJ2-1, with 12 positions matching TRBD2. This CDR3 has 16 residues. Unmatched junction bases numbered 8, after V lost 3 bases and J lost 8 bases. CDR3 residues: CASSFTSSGGGDEQFF. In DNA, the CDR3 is TGTGCCAGCAGTTTTACGTCTAGCGGGGGGGGGGATGAGCAGTTCTTC.

The CDR3 here is CASSQDNGPYEQYF. In DNA form, the CDR3 reads TGCGCCAGCAGCCAAGATAACGGGCCCTACGAGCAGTACTTC. V and J are TRBV4-3 and TRBJ2-7; D not certain. The CDR3 extends over 14 amino acids. Looked up from germline, CDR1 is LGHNA and CDR2 is YSLEER. V was pared by 0 bases and J by 2 bases, with 8 bases between.

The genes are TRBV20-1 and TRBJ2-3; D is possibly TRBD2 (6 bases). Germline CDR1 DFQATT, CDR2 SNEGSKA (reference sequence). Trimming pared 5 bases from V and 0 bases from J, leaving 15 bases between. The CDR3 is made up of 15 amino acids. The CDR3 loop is CSAGRGGASTDTQYF. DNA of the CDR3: TGCAGTGCTGGGAGAGGCGGGGCAAGCACAGATACGCAGTATTTT.

This CDR3 is CASSEEPGRRTEAFF. The CDR3 DNA is TGTGCCAGCAGTGAAGAACCGGGTAGGCGCACTGAAGCTTTCTTT. This rearrangement joins TRBV6-1 to TRBJ1-1, with D hard to call. Trimming took 1 base from V and 4 from J, leaving 13 bases between them. The CDR3 runs to 15 residues. The germline CDR1 and CDR2 sequences are MNHNS and SASEGT.

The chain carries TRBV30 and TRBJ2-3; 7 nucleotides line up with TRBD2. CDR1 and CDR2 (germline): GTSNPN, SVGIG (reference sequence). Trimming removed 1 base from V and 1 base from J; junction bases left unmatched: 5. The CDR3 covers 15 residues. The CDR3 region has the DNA TGTGCCTGGAGTGGGGGACGGGGGGGCACAGATACGCAGTATTTT. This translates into CAWSGGRGGTDTQYF.

CDR3 nucleotides: TGTGCCAGCAGTTCCCCAAACTTTCCGGGACAGGGGTTAGATACGCAGTATTTT. It is translated as CASSSPNFPGQGLDTQYF. This rearrangement joins TRBV27 to TRBJ2-3; 10 bases line up with TRBD1. CDR1 and CDR2 (germline): MNHEY, SMNVEV (reference sequence). Trimming took 4 bases from V and 5 from J; bases not matched to a gene: 15. The CDR3 covers 18 residues.

In DNA form, the CDR3 reads TGTGCCAGCAGAACGGGACAGCTCAACACTGAAGCTTTCTTT. Amino acids: CASRTGQLNTEAFF. The rearrangement joins TRBV6-2 or TRBV6-3 to TRBJ1-1; 7 positions agree with TRBD1. The V segment lost 6 bases and the J segment 2 bases; nucleotides outside the gene matches: 6. The CDR3 runs to 14 residues. CDR1 MNHEY and CDR2 SVGEGT come from the germline V gene.

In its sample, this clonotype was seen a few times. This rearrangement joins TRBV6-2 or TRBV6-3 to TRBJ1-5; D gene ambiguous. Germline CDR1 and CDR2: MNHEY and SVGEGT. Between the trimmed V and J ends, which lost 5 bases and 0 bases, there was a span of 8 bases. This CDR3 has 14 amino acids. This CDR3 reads CASSEDGSNQPQHF. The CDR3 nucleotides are TGTGCCAGCAGTGAAGACGGTAGCAATCAGCCCCAGCATTTT.

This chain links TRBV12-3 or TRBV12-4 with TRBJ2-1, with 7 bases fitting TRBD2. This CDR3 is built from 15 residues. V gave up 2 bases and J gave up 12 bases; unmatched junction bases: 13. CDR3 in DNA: TGTGCCAGCAGTTTATTAGGACTAGAGGTAGGCGGGCAGTTCTTC. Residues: CASSLLGLEVGGQFF.

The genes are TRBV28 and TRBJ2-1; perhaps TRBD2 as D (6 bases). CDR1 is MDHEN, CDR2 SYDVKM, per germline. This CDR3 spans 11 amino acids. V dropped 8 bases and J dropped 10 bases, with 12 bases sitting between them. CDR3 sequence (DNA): TGTGCCAGCCATGTGGGGGGAGAGCAGTTCTTC. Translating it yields CASHVGGEQFF.

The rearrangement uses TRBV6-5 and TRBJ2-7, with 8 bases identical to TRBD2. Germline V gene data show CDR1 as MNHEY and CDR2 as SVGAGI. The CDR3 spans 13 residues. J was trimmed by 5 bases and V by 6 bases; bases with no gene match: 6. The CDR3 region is CASSRTLADEQYF. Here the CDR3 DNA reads TGTGCCAGCAGCCGTACACTAGCGGACGAGCAGTACTTC.

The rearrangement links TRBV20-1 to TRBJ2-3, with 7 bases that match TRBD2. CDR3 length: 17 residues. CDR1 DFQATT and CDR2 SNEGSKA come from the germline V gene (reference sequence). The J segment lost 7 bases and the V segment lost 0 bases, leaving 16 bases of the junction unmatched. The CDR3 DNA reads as TGCAGTGCTAGAGATCATCGGCAAGCGGGGAAGGGGAATACGCAGTATTTT. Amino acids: CSARDHRQAGKGNTQYF.

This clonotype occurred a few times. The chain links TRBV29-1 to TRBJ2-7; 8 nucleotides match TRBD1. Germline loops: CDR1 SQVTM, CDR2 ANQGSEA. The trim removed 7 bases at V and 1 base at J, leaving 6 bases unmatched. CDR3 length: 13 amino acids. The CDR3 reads CSARDRHSYEQYF. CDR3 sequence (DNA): TGCAGCGCCCGGGACAGGCATTCCTACGAGCAGTACTTC.

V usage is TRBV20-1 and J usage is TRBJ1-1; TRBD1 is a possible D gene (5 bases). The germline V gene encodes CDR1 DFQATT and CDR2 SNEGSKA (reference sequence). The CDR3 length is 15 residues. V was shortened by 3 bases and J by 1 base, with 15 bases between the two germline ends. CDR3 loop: CSARAGIGTNTEAFF. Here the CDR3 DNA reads TGCAGTGCTAGGGCGGGGATTGGGACGAACACTGAAGCTTTCTTT.

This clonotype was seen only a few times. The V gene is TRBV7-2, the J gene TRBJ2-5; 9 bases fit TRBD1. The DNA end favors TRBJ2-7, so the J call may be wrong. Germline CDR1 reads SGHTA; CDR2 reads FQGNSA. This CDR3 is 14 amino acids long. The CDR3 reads CASSKQGAVHEQYF. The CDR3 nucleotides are TGTGCCAGCAGCAAACAGGGGGCGGTCCACGAGCAGTACTTC.